This paragraph covers one TCR beta chain sequence. The data were obtained in a study of blood T cell repertoires in COVID-19. Overall study context: PBMCs, B-cell-depleted T cells, or T cells provided the cDNA or gDNA that made up the material.

As processed by the authors: The assay estimated nucleated cells by amplifying reference gene primers. Using immunoSEQ multiplex PCR, the repertoire was profiled, and TCRdb retains in-frame clones only, with some absent. That table is the source of V, J and clone size, and D and trimming were worked out from the DNA. This sample has a few hundred thousand clones, with 65% to 85% found just once. Trimming removed 4 bases at V and 2 bases at J, with 14 bases between. The CDR3 loop spans 15 amino acids. The V gene's germline CDR1 is MGHRA and CDR2 YSYEKL. The sample was peripheral blood. The source of this sequence is an older woman with acute or convalescent COVID-19. The gene calls are TRBV4-1 and TRBJ1-2, with TRBD1 as a possible D gene (5 bases). This CDR3 is CASSPRDFENYGYTF. CDR3 bases: TGCGCCAGCAGCCCTCGGGACTTCGAGAACTATGGCTACACCTTC.